This TCR beta chain is drawn from a study of T cells in localized non-small cell lung cancer. General study results and limits: Greater blood T cell density accompanied longer overall survival. Uninvolved nearby lung showed the greatest T cell clonality, exceeding that found in tumor. Heterogeneity within the tumor remains possible, as just one region underwent sequencing.

Of note for this clone: What it binds is not known.

This CDR3 is built from 15 residues. From germline, CDR1 is MNHNS and CDR2 SASEGT. V shed 6 bases and J 5 bases; nucleotides not matched to a gene: 8. Profiled with immunoSEQ multiplex PCR; TCRdb holds only in-frame clones, not every one. The sample consists of fewer than 90,000 clones, roughly 80% of them appearing once. Source: PBMCs, taken before any cancer treatment. The sequence was collected from a man aged 35-69 years with stage II squamous cell lung carcinoma. This rearrangement joins TRBV6-1 to TRBJ2-3; 10 bases align to TRBD1. CDR3 bases: TGTGCCAGCAGCCTGGACAGGGGGGCCGGAGATACGCAGTATTTT. Translated, it gives CASSLDRGAGDTQYF.